This T cell receptor beta chain was retrieved from a study of T cell responses to AZD1222 COVID-19 vaccine. The study, taken as a whole, reports: Increases in Spike-specific TCR breadth and depth were seen after two AZD1222 doses.

This clone was observed a few times. Its antigen remains unknown. Assay: immunoSEQ multiplex PCR; the TCRdb copy retains only in-frame clones and omits some. The table has some 130,000 clones, just over 85% seen once. The material was peripheral blood, obtained on day 0 of AZD1222 vaccination. This receptor was taken from an adult in good health.

The CDR3 region is CASGTGANYGYTF. The CDR3 DNA reads TGCGCCAGCGGGACAGGGGCTAACTATGGCTACACCTTC. The V call is TRBV5-1, the J call TRBJ1-2; 10 positions agree with TRBD1. Germline assignment: CDR1 SGHRS and CDR2 YFSETQ. V dropped 7 bases and J dropped 0; count of bases not matched to a gene: 0. There are 13 residues in the CDR3.